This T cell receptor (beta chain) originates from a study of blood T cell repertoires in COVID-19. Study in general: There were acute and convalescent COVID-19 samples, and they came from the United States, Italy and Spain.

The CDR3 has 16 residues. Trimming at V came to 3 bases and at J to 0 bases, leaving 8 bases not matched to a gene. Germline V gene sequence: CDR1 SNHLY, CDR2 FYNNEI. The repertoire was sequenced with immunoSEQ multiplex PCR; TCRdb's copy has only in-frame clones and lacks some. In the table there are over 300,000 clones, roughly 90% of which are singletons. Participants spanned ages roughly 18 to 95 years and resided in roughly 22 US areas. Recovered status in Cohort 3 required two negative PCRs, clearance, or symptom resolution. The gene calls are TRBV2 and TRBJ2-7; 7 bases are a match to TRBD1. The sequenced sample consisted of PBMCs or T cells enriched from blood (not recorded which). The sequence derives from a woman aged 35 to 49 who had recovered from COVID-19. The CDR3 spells CASSDGRTGSSYEQYF. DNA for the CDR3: TGTGCCAGCAGTGATGGAAGGACAGGATCCTCCTACGAGCAGTACTTC.